This T cell receptor (beta chain) was identified in a study of cytomegalovirus exposure and HLA in healthy donors. Findings and limits, study-wide: The number of N-insertions in an Asian-associated ancestry cluster was reportedly below the approximately 700-donor mean in a later analysis. High specificity and sensitivity for cytomegalovirus status were reported for the classifier.

Primers: 60 Vbeta forward and 13 Jbeta reverse. The data were produced by immunoSEQ multiplex PCR, yet TCRdb's version contains in-frame clones alone and is incomplete. The sample consists of about 35,000 clones, 80% of them appearing once. The CDR3 has 15 amino acids. The trim removed 3 bases at V and 1 base at J, leaving 5 bases unmatched. Germline-derived CDR1 and CDR2 are MGHRA and YSYEKL. With regard to this clone: Its antigen is not known.

The receptor's source is a male donor in good health and CMV-seronegative. The V call is TRBV4-1, the J call TRBJ2-7; 8 nucleotides match TRBD1. Input material: PBMCs. The CDR3 bases are TGCGCCAGCAGCCACGGACAGGGTTTTTCCTACGAGCAGTACTTC. It codes for CASSHGQGFSYEQYF.